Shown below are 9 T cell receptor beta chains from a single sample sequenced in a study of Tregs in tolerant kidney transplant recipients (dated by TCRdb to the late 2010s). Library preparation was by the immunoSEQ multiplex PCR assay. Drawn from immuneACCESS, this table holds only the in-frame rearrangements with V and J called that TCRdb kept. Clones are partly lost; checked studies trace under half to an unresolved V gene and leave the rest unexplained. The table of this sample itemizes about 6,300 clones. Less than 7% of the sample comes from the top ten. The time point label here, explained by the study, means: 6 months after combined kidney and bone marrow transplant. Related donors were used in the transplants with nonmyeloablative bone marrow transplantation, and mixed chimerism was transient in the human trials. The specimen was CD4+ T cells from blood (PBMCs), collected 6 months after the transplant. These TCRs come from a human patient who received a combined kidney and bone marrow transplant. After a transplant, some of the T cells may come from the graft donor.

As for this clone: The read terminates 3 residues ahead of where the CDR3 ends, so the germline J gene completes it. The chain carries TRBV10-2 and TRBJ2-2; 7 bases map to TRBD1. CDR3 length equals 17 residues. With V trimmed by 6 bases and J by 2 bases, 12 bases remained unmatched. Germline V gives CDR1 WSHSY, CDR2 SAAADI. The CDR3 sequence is CASSAPPGQINTGELFF. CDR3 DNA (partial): TGCGCCAGCAGCGCACCACCGGGACAGATAAACACCGGGGAG.

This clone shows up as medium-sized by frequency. CDR3 in amino acids: CSVELVRGNTEAFF. The sequenced CDR3 bases are TGCAGCGTTGAATTGGTGCGGGGGAACACTGAA. The J gene is TRBJ1-1, the V gene TRBV29-1, with unresolved D. The DNA ends 3 residues before the CDR3 does, and the rest of the CDR3 is filled in from the germline J gene. Trimming pared 2 bases from V and 1 base from J, leaving 11 bases between. CDR1 and CDR2 (germline): SQVTM, ANQGSEA. This CDR3 has 14 amino acids.

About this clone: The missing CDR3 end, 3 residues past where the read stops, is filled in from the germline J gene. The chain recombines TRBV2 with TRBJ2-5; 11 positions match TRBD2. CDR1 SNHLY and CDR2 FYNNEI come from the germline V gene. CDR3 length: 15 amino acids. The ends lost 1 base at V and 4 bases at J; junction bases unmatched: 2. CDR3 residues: CASSEGLAGPETQYF. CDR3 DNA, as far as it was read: TGTGCCAGCAGTGAAGGACTAGCGGGACCAGAGACC.

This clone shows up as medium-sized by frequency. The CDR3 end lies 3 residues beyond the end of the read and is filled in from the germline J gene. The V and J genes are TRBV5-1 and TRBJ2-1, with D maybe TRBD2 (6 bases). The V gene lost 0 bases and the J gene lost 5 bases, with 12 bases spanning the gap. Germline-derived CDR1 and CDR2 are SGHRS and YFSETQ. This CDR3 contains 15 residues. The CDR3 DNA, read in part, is TGCGCCAGCAGCTTGGCCCCGGGACTTAACAATGAG. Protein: CASSLAPGLNNE. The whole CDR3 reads CASSLAPGLNNEQFF.

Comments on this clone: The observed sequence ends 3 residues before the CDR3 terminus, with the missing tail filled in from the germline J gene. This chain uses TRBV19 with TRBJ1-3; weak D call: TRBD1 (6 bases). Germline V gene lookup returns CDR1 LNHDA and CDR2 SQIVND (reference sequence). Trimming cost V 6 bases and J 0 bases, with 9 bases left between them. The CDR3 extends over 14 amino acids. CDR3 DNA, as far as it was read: TGTGCCAGTAGAACGACAGGCTCTGGAAACACC. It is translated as CASRTTGSGNT. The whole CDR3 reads CASRTTGSGNTIYF. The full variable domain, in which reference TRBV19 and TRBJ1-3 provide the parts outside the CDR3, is DGGITQSPKYLFRKEGQNVTLSCEQNLNHDAMYWYRQDPGQGLRLIYYSQIVNDFQKGDIAEGYSVSREKKESFPLTVTSAQKNPTAFYLCASRTTGSGNTIYFGEGSWLTVV.

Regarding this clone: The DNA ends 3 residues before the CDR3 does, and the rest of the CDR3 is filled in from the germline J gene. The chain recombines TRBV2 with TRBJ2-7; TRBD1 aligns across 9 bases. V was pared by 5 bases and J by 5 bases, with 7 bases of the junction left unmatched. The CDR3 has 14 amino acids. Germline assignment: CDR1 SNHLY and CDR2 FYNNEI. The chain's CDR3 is CASSRGQGFDEQYF. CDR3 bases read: TGTGCCAGCAGTAGAGGACAGGGGTTCGACGAG. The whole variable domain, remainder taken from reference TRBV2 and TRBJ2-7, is EPEVTQTPSHQVTQMGQEVILRCVPISNHLYFYWYRQILGQKVEFLVSFYNNEISEKSEIFDDQFSVERPDGSNFTLKIRSTKLEDSAMYFCASSRGQGFDEQYFGPGTRLTVT.

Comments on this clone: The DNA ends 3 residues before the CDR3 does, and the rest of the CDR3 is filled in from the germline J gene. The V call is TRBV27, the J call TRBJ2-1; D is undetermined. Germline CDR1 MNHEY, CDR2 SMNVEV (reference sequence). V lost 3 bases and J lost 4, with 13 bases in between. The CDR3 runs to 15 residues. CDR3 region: CASSFGFLGYNEQFF. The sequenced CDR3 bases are TGTGCCAGCAGTTTCGGTTTTCTAGGATACAATGAG.

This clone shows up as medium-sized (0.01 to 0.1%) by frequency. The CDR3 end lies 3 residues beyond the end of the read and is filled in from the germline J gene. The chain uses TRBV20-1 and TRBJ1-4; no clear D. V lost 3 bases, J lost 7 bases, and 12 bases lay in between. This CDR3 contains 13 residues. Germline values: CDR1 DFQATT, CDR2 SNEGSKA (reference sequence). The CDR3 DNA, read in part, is TGCAGTGCTAGTAAAGGGTTCGGTGAAAAA. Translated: CSASKGFGEK. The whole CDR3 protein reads CSASKGFGEKLFF.

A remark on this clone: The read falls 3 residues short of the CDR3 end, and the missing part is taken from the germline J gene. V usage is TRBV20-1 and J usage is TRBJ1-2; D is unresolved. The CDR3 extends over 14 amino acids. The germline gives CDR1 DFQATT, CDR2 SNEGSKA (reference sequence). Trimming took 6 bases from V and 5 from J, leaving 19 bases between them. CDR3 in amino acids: CSAVGRATYYGYTF. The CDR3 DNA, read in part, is TGCAGTGCGGTAGGAAGGGCGACGTATTATGGC.